A selection of T cell receptor beta chains follows, all from one sample in a study of shared clonotypes between healthy human individuals. Profiled with immunoSEQ multiplex PCR; TCRdb holds only in-frame clones, not every one. Seen here are around 2.1 million clones, approximately 96% observed once, and the top ten hold approximately 0.13%. The sequencing sample was made of naive CD4+ T cells sorted from blood. The receptors derive from a man in his late teens or twenties in good health. Each CDR3 is given with its conserved first and last residue. A D gene is named only where the DNA matches it firmly. Only part of the rows carry a size: once, few, many, or a class if the clone is expanded.

D	V	J	size	CDR3	DNA
-	TRBV6-1	TRBJ2-7	once	CASRTGLWAYEQYF	TGTGCCAGCAGGACGGGACTTTGGGCCTACGAGCAGTACTTC
-	TRBV7-2	TRBJ2-7	-	CASSWASRSSYEQYF	TGTGCCAGCAGCTGGGCTTCGAGGAGCTCCTACGAGCAGTACTTC
TRBD1	TRBV2	TRBJ1-2	-	CASSDGTGGANYGYTF	TGTGCCAGCAGTGACGGTACAGGGGGCGCGAACTATGGCTACACCTTC
TRBD1	TRBV18	TRBJ2-7	once	CASSAPTGTAGNEQYF	TGTGCCAGCTCAGCCCCAACCGGGACAGCAGGGAACGAGCAGTACTTC
-	TRBV6-5	TRBJ2-7	once	CASSYSPGWEQYF	TGTGCCAGCAGTTACTCGCCAGGGTGGGAGCAGTACTTC
-	TRBV5-3	TRBJ2-7	-	CARSLALRQGTKHEQYF	TGTGCCAGAAGCTTGGCTCTAAGACAGGGGACTAAACACGAGCAGTACTTC
TRBD2	TRBV5-4	TRBJ2-3	-	CASSLASLAAGTDTQYF	TGTGCCAGCAGCTTAGCCTCACTAGCGGCGGGGACAGATACGCAGTATTTT
-	TRBV6-1	TRBJ1-3	-	CASSEAMGSSGNTIYF	TGTGCCAGCAGTGAAGCTATGGGGAGCTCTGGAAACACCATATATTTT
-	TRBV19	TRBJ1-1	few	CASSPRAEATEAFF	TGTGCCAGTAGTCCACGGGCCGAGGCGACTGAAGCTTTCTTT
TRBD1	TRBV7-9	TRBJ1-6	-	CASSPITGASSYNSPLHF	TGTGCCAGCAGCCCTATCACAGGGGCAAGCTCCTATAATTCACCCCTCCACTTT
-	TRBV5-6	TRBJ2-7	-	CASRGGKAYEQYF	TGTGCCAGCAGAGGCGGGAAAGCCTACGAGCAGTACTTC
TRBD2	TRBV6-5	TRBJ2-7	-	CASSKGTSGTYEQYF	TGTGCCAGCAGTAAGGGGACTAGCGGAACCTACGAGCAGTACTTC
TRBD2	TRBV7-6	TRBJ2-7	-	CASSQGLAGTKVGEQYF	TGTGCCAGCAGCCAAGGACTAGCGGGGACGAAGGTGGGCGAGCAGTACTTC
-	TRBV29-1	TRBJ2-7	-	CSVEGRGPHEQYF	TGCAGCGTTGAGGGCAGGGGTCCCCACGAGCAGTACTTC
-	TRBV19	TRBJ1-4	once	CASSMQGWANEKLFF	TGTGCCAGTAGTATGCAGGGCTGGGCTAATGAAAAACTGTTTTTT
-	TRBV6-6	TRBJ2-1	-	CASSYAGTNEQFF	TGTGCCAGCAGTTACGCAGGCACTAATGAGCAGTTCTTC
-	TRBV6-1	TRBJ1-6	-	CASSGAGRWTRYNSPLHF	TGTGCCAGCAGTGGGGCCGGACGGTGGACCCGATATAATTCACCCCTCCACTTT
TRBD1	TRBV18	TRBJ1-6	-	CASSPPGQGDSPLHF	TGTGCCAGCTCACCACCTGGTCAGGGGGATTCACCCCTCCACTTT
-	TRBV9	TRBJ1-1	-	CASSLQDMNTEAFF	TGTGCCAGCAGCTTACAAGACATGAACACTGAAGCTTTCTTT
TRBD2	TRBV6-1	TRBJ2-3	-	CASSEESVIGRGGTDTQYF	TGTGCCAGCAGTGAAGAATCGGTAATCGGGAGGGGAGGGACAGATACGCAGTATTTT
TRBD2	TRBV6-5	TRBJ2-5	-	CASSYVASGGEETQYF	TGTGCCAGCAGTTACGTGGCTAGCGGGGGGGAGGAGACCCAGTACTTC
TRBD1	TRBV2	TRBJ1-6	-	CAEGTGESSPLHF	TGTGCGGAAGGGACAGGGGAAAGTTCACCCCTCCACTTT
TRBD1	TRBV4-1	TRBJ1-1	-	CASSQDLVAPGQEKAFF	TGCGCCAGCAGCCAAGATCTAGTCGCCCCCGGACAGGAGAAAGCTTTCTTT
-	TRBV6-1	TRBJ2-2	-	CASSVSSSRVTGELFF	TGTGCCAGCAGTGTTTCCTCGAGCCGGGTCACCGGGGAGCTGTTTTTT
-	TRBV11-3	TRBJ2-7	-	CASSSPANTAYEQYF	TGTGCCAGCAGCTCTCCTGCGAATACGGCCTACGAGCAGTACTTC
TRBD2	TRBV4-1	TRBJ2-5	-	CASRSLAGGTKETQYF	TGCGCCAGCAGGTCTCTAGCGGGGGGAACGAAAGAGACCCAGTACTTC
-	TRBV7-3	TRBJ1-6	-	CASSRDNFYSPLHF	TGTGCCAGCAGCCGGGACAACTTTTATTCACCCCTCCACTTT
TRBD2	TRBV4-3	TRBJ2-2	-	CASSLLAGVAGELFF	TGCGCCAGCAGCCTCCTAGCGGGAGTCGCCGGGGAGCTGTTTTTT